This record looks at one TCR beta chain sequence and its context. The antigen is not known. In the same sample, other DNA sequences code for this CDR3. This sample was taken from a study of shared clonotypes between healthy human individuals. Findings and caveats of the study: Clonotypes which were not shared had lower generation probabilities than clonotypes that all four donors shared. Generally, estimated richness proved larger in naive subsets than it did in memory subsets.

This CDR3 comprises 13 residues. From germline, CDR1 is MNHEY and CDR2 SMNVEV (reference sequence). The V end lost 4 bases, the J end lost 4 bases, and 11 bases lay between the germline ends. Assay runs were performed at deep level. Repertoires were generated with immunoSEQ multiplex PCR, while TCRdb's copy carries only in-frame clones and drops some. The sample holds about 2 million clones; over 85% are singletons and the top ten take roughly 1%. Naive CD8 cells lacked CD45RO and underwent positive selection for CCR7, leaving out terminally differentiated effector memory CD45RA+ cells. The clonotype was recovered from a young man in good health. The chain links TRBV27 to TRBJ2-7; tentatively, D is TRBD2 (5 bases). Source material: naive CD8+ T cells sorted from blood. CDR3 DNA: TGTGCCAGCAGTTCCCCCTCGGGGTACGAGCAGTACTTC. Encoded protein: CASSSPSGYEQYF.